This is a list of T cell receptor beta chains from one sample in a study of cytomegalovirus exposure and HLA in healthy donors. Clones were read by immunoSEQ multiplex PCR, and TCRdb kept only the in-frame ones, dropping some. The profile shows approximately 270,000 clones, 80% to 90% of them singletons. The sequencing input was PBMCs. Source of these receptors: a woman aged 18-29 years in good health and CMV-seronegative. The CDR3 runs from the conserved cysteine through the conserved F or W. The D gene is left open where the match is weak. The size entry is marked missing in some rows and otherwise reads once, few, many or a size class.

size: few; J: TRBJ2-7; V: TRBV6-5; D: TRBD2; CDR3: CASSSSGTSGSYEQYF; DNA: TGTGCCAGCAGTTCATCCGGGACTAGCGGATCCTACGAGCAGTACTTC
size: .; J: TRBJ2-3; V: TRBV11-3; D: TRBD2; CDR3: CASTSGGAGDDTQYF; DNA: TGTGCCAGCACTTCGGGTGGGGCGGGAGATGATACGCAGTATTTT
size: .; J: TRBJ2-2; V: TRBV5-4; D: TRBD2; CDR3: CASRESGRKNTGELFF; DNA: TGTGCCAGCAGGGAAAGCGGGAGAAAGAACACCGGGGAGCTGTTTTTT
size: .; J: TRBJ2-1; V: TRBV5-1; D: TRBD1; CDR3: CASSKGPGQVDGSYNEQFF; DNA: TGCGCCAGCAGCAAAGGACCGGGACAGGTAGATGGTTCCTACAATGAGCAGTTCTTC
size: .; J: TRBJ2-3; V: TRBV11-3; D: TRBD2; CDR3: CASSWPASGSTDTQYF; DNA: TGTGCCAGCAGCTGGCCGGCTAGCGGGAGTACGGATACGCAGTATTTT
size: .; J: TRBJ2-5; V: TRBV7-9; D: TRBD2; CDR3: CASSWTSGDQETQYF; DNA: TGTGCCAGCAGTTGGACTAGCGGGGACCAAGAGACCCAGTACTTC
size: .; J: TRBJ1-2; V: TRBV4-3; D: .; CDR3: CASSQDTTAFYGYTF; DNA: TGCGCCAGCAGCCAAGATACGACAGCGTTCTATGGCTACACCTTC
size: once; J: TRBJ1-1; V: TRBV6-5; D: .; CDR3: CASQLPPGGEAFF; DNA: TGTGCCTCCCAACTTCCCCCGGGGGGTGAAGCTTTCTTT
size: .; J: TRBJ1-1; V: TRBV29-1; D: TRBD1; CDR3: CSVGGTGGFGGTEAFF; DNA: TGCAGCGTTGGGGGGACAGGGGGCTTCGGAGGCACTGAAGCTTTCTTT
size: many; J: TRBJ2-7; V: TRBV6-5; D: .; CDR3: CASSYTGPYEQYF; DNA: TGTGCCAGCAGTTACACAGGGCCCTACGAGCAGTACTTC
size: .; J: TRBJ2-3; V: TRBV29-1; D: TRBD2; CDR3: CLAGFTDTQYF; DNA: TGCCTAGCGGGCTTCACAGATACGCAGTATTTT
size: .; J: TRBJ2-6; V: TRBV28; D: TRBD1; CDR3: CASRRTGTGANVLTF; DNA: TGTGCCAGCAGAAGGACAGGGACTGGGGCCAACGTCCTGACTTTC
size: .; J: TRBJ1-1; V: TRBV9; D: .; CDR3: CASSVAKDTEAFF; DNA: TGTGCCAGCAGCGTAGCTAAAGACACTGAAGCTTTCTTT
size: .; J: TRBJ2-3; V: TRBV2; D: .; CDR3: CASSPHEGIRTDTQYF; DNA: TGTGCCAGCAGTCCCCACGAGGGCATACGCACAGATACGCAGTATTTT
size: .; J: TRBJ2-7; V: TRBV7-2; D: TRBD1; CDR3: CASSGPGQGYEQYF; DNA: TGTGCCAGCAGCGGACCGGGACAGGGCTACGAGCAGTACTTC
size: .; J: TRBJ2-7; V: TRBV10-1; D: TRBD1; CDR3: CASSASGQNYEQYF; DNA: TGCGCCAGCAGTGCCTCGGGACAGAATTACGAGCAGTACTTC
size: once; J: TRBJ2-7; V: TRBV2; D: TRBD1; CDR3: CASSTGTGDSYEQYF; DNA: TGTGCCAGCAGTACCGGGACAGGGGACTCCTACGAGCAGTACTTC
size: .; J: TRBJ2-1; V: TRBV5-1; D: .; CDR3: CASSSSPQTYNEQFF; DNA: TGCGCCAGCAGCTCTTCCCCCCAGACTTACAATGAGCAGTTCTTC
size: once; J: TRBJ1-2; V: TRBV9; D: .; CDR3: CASSPETGGNYGYTF; DNA: TGTGCCAGCAGCCCGGAGACAGGAGGTAACTATGGCTACACCTTC
size: .; J: TRBJ2-7; V: TRBV6-5; D: TRBD1; CDR3: CASSHLRTGGDEQYF; DNA: TGTGCCAGCAGCCACCTCCGGACAGGGGGCGACGAGCAGTACTTC
size: .; J: TRBJ1-2; V: TRBV14; D: .; CDR3: CASSQTTVNYGYTF; DNA: TGTGCCAGCAGCCAAACGACAGTTAACTATGGCTACACCTTC
size: .; J: TRBJ2-7; V: TRBV6-6; D: TRBD2; CDR3: CASRLRGLEGTHEQYF; DNA: TGTGCCAGCAGGTTACGCGGACTAGAGGGTACGCACGAGCAGTACTTC
size: .; J: TRBJ1-2; V: TRBV27; D: TRBD1; CDR3: CASSHMPRQGNYGYTF; DNA: TGTGCCAGCAGTCACATGCCCCGACAGGGTAACTATGGCTACACCTTC
size: .; J: TRBJ2-5; V: TRBV11-3; D: TRBD2; CDR3: CASGRGGEETQYF; DNA: TGTGCCAGCGGCCGGGGGGGCGAAGAGACCCAGTACTTC